The next 15 T cell receptor beta chains were all read from a single sample in a study of cytomegalovirus exposure and HLA in healthy donors. The PCR was carried out with 60 Vbeta primers and 13 Jbeta primers. Data came from immunoSEQ multiplex PCR; TCRdb stores just in-frame clones and leaves some out. Its table records just over 150,000 clones. Sequences were obtained from PBMCs. The receptors derive from a woman aged 60 to 75 in good health and CMV-seronegative.

The DNA of the CDR3 is TGTGCCAGTAGTCGAACAGGGAATTGGGGTGAGCAGTTCTTC. Translation: CASSRTGNWGEQFF. The chain recombines TRBV19 with TRBJ2-1; D may be TRBD1 (6 bases). Trimming took off 5 bases at V and 9 bases at J, with 17 bases between the two ends. This CDR3 is built from 14 residues. From germline, CDR1 is LNHDA and CDR2 SQIVND (reference sequence).

The V and J genes are TRBV6-5 and TRBJ2-1; D perhaps matches TRBD2 (6 bases). This CDR3 comprises 16 residues. The ends were cut back, 2 bases at V and 1 base at J, with 12 bases in the middle. The germline gives CDR1 MNHEY, CDR2 SVGAGI. The CDR3 region has the DNA TGTGCCAGCAGTTACGAATCTAGCGTATCCTACAATGAGCAGTTCTTC. This encodes CASSYESSVSYNEQFF.

The rearrangement joins TRBV5-1 to TRBJ2-7, with 7 bases fitting TRBD2. This CDR3 has 17 amino acids. Trimming cost V 3 bases and J 2 bases; bases outside gene matches: 14. Germline CDR1 SGHRS, CDR2 YFSETQ. The CDR3 region is CASSSSSNAGVAYEQYF. The CDR3 DNA reads as TGCGCCAGCAGCTCTTCTTCAAATGCGGGAGTAGCCTACGAGCAGTACTTC. Full variable domain (remainder filled in from reference TRBV5-1 and TRBJ2-7): KAGVTQTPRYLIKTRGQQVTLSCSPISGHRSVSWYQQTPGQGLQFLFEYFSETQRNKGNFPGRFSGRQFSNSRSEMNVSTLELGDSALYLCASSSSSNAGVAYEQYFGPGTRLTVT.

V is TRBV7-9 and J is TRBJ2-3; 8 bases line up with TRBD1. Germline V CDR1 and CDR2: SEHNR, FQNEAQ (reference sequence). The V gene end was trimmed by 1 base and the J gene end by 6 bases; junction bases not matched to a gene: 3. This CDR3 spans 14 amino acids. The CDR3 DNA is TGTGCCAGCAGCTTAGTACAGGGGGTCGATACGCAGTATTTT. Translation: CASSLVQGVDTQYF.

This rearrangement joins TRBV10-3 to TRBJ1-1, with 11 positions matching TRBD1. The CDR3 totals 15 residues. Germline CDR1 and CDR2: ENHRY and SYGVKD. V trimming: 9 bases; J trimming: 1 base; junction bases outside the gene matches: 7. For the CDR3, the DNA is TGTGCCATTGAAGCCGGGACAGGGGGGAACACTGAAGCTTTCTTT. Its protein product is CAIEAGTGGNTEAFF.

This chain joins TRBV2 and TRBJ1-4, with D uncertain. V lost 4 bases, J lost 7 bases, and 16 bases lay in between. Looked up from germline, CDR1 is SNHLY and CDR2 is FYNNEI. CDR3 size: 15 residues. This CDR3 reads CASSVSAGGVEKLFF. The CDR3 nucleotides read TGTGCCAGCAGTGTGTCCGCAGGCGGGGTTGAAAAACTGTTTTTT.

The chain recombines TRBV25-1 with TRBJ2-1; D not resolved. In germline, CDR1 is MGHDK, CDR2 SYGVNS. The germline V and J ends were trimmed by 2 bases and 7 bases, with 15 bases remaining between them. The CDR3 has 15 amino acids. The CDR3 protein is CASSEGLNLANEQFF. CDR3 nucleotide sequence: TGTGCCAGCAGTGAAGGGCTAAATCTTGCGAATGAGCAGTTCTTC.

The genes are TRBV28 and TRBJ1-4; a possible D gene is TRBD1 (5 bases). Trimming stripped 2 bases from V and 8 bases from J, with 18 bases between. Germline V gives CDR1 MDHEN, CDR2 SYDVKM. The CDR3 is 16 residues long. CDR3 in DNA: TGTGCCAGCAGTTTAGGCAGGGCGGAGTTGGGCGAAAAACTGTTTTTT. It encodes CASSLGRAELGEKLFF.

The rearrangement uses TRBV5-1 and TRBJ1-5; D remains unclear. Germline V CDR1 and CDR2: SGHRS, YFSETQ. V was shortened by 0 bases and J by 9 bases, with 13 bases between the two germline ends. This CDR3 is built from 14 residues. CDR3 sequence: CASSLGDIPGPQHF. The CDR3 DNA reads TGCGCCAGCAGCTTGGGAGACATTCCAGGGCCCCAGCATTTT.

The genes are TRBV9 and TRBJ2-6; D gene uncertain. Trimming left V 4 bases short and J 1 base short, with 15 bases between. The CDR3 is 17 residues long. Germline V CDR1 and CDR2: SGDLS, YYNGEE. The CDR3 loop is CASSPPPYASGANVLTF. The DNA of the CDR3 is TGTGCCAGCAGCCCGCCTCCCTATGCGTCTGGGGCCAACGTCCTGACTTTC.

In DNA form, the CDR3 reads TGTGCCAGTCCCAAGAGGGGGAGAATCTACGAGCAGTACTTC. Translation gives CASPKRGRIYEQYF. This chain connects TRBV19 to TRBJ2-7, with D possibly being TRBD1 (6 bases). The CDR3 runs 14 residues. The V gene lost 8 bases and the J gene lost 3 bases, with 17 bases spanning the gap. Germline V CDR1 and CDR2: LNHDA, SQIVND (reference sequence).

The chain employs TRBV28 and TRBJ2-7, with 7 bases fitting TRBD1. CDR1 is MDHEN and CDR2 is SYDVKM in the germline V gene. This CDR3 contains 14 residues. V gave up 3 bases and J gave up 6 bases; unmatched junction bases: 8. DNA of the CDR3: TGTGCCAGCAGTTTTTCGGACAGGACAGCCGAGCAGTACTTC. Translation gives CASSFSDRTAEQYF.

This chain links TRBV10-1 with TRBJ2-1; 9 nucleotides align to TRBD2. Germline V lookup: CDR1 WNHNN, CDR2 SYGVQD (reference sequence). CDR3 length: 17 residues. The trim removed 2 bases at V and 11 bases at J, leaving 16 bases unmatched. Here the CDR3 reads CASSEPGLASGASKQFF. In DNA form, the CDR3 reads TGCGCCAGCAGTGAGCCCGGGTTAGCTAGCGGGGCTAGTAAGCAGTTCTTC.

The gene calls are TRBV7-2 and TRBJ2-2; 8 nucleotides match TRBD1. The length of the CDR3 is 18 residues. Germline loops: CDR1 SGHTA, CDR2 FQGNSA. V was clipped by 11 bases and J by 5 bases; unmatched bases: 22. The CDR3 region has the DNA TGTGCCCGCAAAGAGGGTCGGACAGGGACGTTAGAAACCGGGGAGCTGTTTTTT. Its translation: CARKEGRTGTLETGELFF.

V and J are TRBV20-1 and TRBJ1-1; TRBD1 is a possible D gene (6 bases). The CDR3 runs to 10 residues. CDR1 and CDR2 (germline): DFQATT, SNEGSKA (reference sequence). In nucleotides, the CDR3 is TGCAGCCCTACAGGGAATGAAGCTTTCTTT. Translating gives CSPTGNEAFF.